These 28 T cell receptor beta chains were all obtained from the same sample, sequenced in a study of T cells in Graves' hyperthyroidism and ophthalmopathy (dated by TCRdb to about 2019). Library prep was done by multiplex PCR. TCRdb lists the instrument as Illumina HiSeq 2000. The TCR beta CDR3 regions were amplified from RNA transcripts. The TCR CDR3 was subjected to a first round of RT-PCR using the HTBI primer set and the Qiagen OneStep RT-PCR kit. The public sequencing data were trimmed at Q25 with fastp and processed into clonotypes with MiXCR by TCRdb, which kept only in-frame beta chains. Every CDR3 protein is listed once, alongside the most common genes and DNA of its rows. This sample gives approximately 400,000 distinct CDR3 sequences in total; 15% to 18% of them show up just once. Roughly 14% of the sample is taken by the ten largest. Material: blood. The receptor set was obtained from a woman aged 18-35 years with Graves' hyperthyroidism.

The gene calls are TRBV19 and TRBJ1-1; TRBD1 is a possible D gene (5 bases). From germline, CDR1 is LNHDA and CDR2 SQIVND (reference sequence). The CDR3 length is 14 residues. Trimming shortened V by 2 bases and J by 7 bases, and 14 bases separated the two germline ends. The DNA for the CDR3 is TGTGCCAGTAGTATACCCGGAACAAGGGGTGAAGCTTTCTTT. Protein: CASSIPGTRGEAFF.

This clonotype was counted at least ten times. The genes are TRBV28 and TRBJ1-2, with TRBD1 identical over 8 bases. J was trimmed by 4 bases and V by 3 bases; bases with no gene match: 7. The CDR3 has 15 amino acids. Germline V lookup: CDR1 MDHEN, CDR2 SYDVKM. The CDR3 spells CASSFPQGASYGYTF. Here the CDR3 DNA reads TGTGCCAGCAGTTTTCCCCAGGGGGCGTCCTATGGCTACACCTTC.

In its sample, this clonotype was seen a few times. CDR3 protein: CAAGRGHNSLNYGYTF. CDR3 bases: TGTGCCGCCGGGCGGGGACACAATTCCCTTAACTATGGCTACACCTTC. The chain links TRBV19 to TRBJ1-2; the D gene is possibly TRBD1 (6 bases). Trimming cost V 11 bases and J 1 base, with 23 bases left between them. The length of the CDR3 is 16 residues. The V gene's germline CDR1 is LNHDA and CDR2 SQIVND (reference sequence). The full variable domain, in which reference TRBV19 and TRBJ1-2 provide the parts outside the CDR3, is DGGITQSPKYLFRKEGQNVTLSCEQNLNHDAMYWYRQDPGQGLRLIYYSQIVNDFQKGDIAEGYSVSREKKESFPLTVTSAQKNPTAFYLCAAGRGHNSLNYGYTFGSGTRLTVV.

This chain uses TRBV20-1 with TRBJ1-2, with 11 bases matching TRBD1. CDR3 length: 15 residues. The germline V gene encodes CDR1 DFQATT and CDR2 SNEGSKA (reference sequence). Trimming took 6 bases from V and 1 from J; bases not matched to a gene: 7. The CDR3, as DNA: TGCAGTGCGATAGGACAGGGGGCTATTAACTATGGCTACACCTTC. Protein: CSAIGQGAINYGYTF.

This clonotype was counted ten times or more. The chain has TRBV20-1 and TRBJ2-7; D is undetermined. Trimming shortened V by 3 bases and J by 3 bases, and 6 bases separated the two germline ends. CDR1 and CDR2 from the germline V gene are DFQATT and SNEGSKA (reference sequence). The CDR3 contains 11 residues. CDR3 in amino acids: CSARIYYEQYF. The CDR3 DNA is TGCAGTGCTAGGATATACTACGAGCAGTACTTC.

There are many counts of this clonotype. The chain combines TRBV7-9 with TRBJ2-1; 12 nucleotides align to TRBD2. Trimming removed 4 bases from V and 8 bases from J; junction bases left unmatched: 6. This CDR3 has 15 residues. Germline V CDR1 and CDR2: SEHNR, FQNEAQ (reference sequence). CDR3 nucleotides: TGTGCCAGCAGCTCCCGGACTAGCGGGGAACATGAGCAGTTCTTC. Translating gives CASSSRTSGEHEQFF.

This clonotype was seen many times. The genes are TRBV20-1 and TRBJ2-3, with 8 bases lining up with TRBD2. This CDR3 has 15 amino acids. Germline V gives CDR1 DFQATT, CDR2 SNEGSKA (reference sequence). Losses at the gene ends were 3 bases for V and 8 bases for J; bases not matched to a gene: 13. The CDR3 DNA reads as TGCAGTGCTAGTCCCTCGGGACTAGGATGGGGTACGCAGTATTTT. This encodes CSASPSGLGWGTQYF.

The chain combines TRBV18 with TRBJ1-5; TRBD1 aligns across 9 bases. The CDR3 runs to 15 residues. CDR1 is KGHSH and CDR2 is LQKENI in the germline V gene. Unmatched junction bases numbered 4, after V lost 4 bases and J lost 3 bases. The CDR3 here is CASSLGTGNNQPQHF. DNA for the CDR3: TGTGCCAGCTCACTCGGGACAGGGAACAATCAGCCCCAGCATTTT.

The table lists this clonotype with many counts. The chain combines TRBV20-1 with TRBJ2-3, with TRBD2 identical over 10 bases. The germline gives CDR1 DFQATT, CDR2 SNEGSKA (reference sequence). This CDR3 has 14 residues. J was trimmed by 4 bases and V by 7 bases; bases with no gene match: 8. CDR3 amino acids: CSETSGAIPDTQYF. As DNA, the CDR3 is TGCAGTGAAACTAGCGGGGCCATCCCAGATACGCAGTATTTT.

In its sample, this clonotype was seen a few times. The rearrangement joins TRBV7-9 to TRBJ2-2; D is ambiguous. Looked up from germline, CDR1 is SEHNR and CDR2 is FQNEAQ (reference sequence). CDR3 size: 13 residues. V lost 8 bases and J 6 bases, leaving 13 bases between the germline ends. Here the CDR3 DNA reads TGTGCCAGCGACTTCCTCGTGGCCGGGGAGCTGTTTTTT. It codes for CASDFLVAGELFF.

This clonotype was seen ten or more times. The V and J genes are TRBV7-9 and TRBJ1-5; 10 bases map to TRBD1. This CDR3 is built from 15 residues. The J segment lost 6 bases and the V segment lost 4 bases, leaving 6 bases of the junction unmatched. Looked up from germline, CDR1 is SEHNR and CDR2 is FQNEAQ (reference sequence). The CDR3 coding sequence is TGTGCCAGCAGCTCGTCCCGGGACAGGGGTCAGCCCCAGCATTTT. It translates to CASSSSRDRGQPQHF.

In this sample, this clonotype turned up many times. The chain is built from TRBV2 and TRBJ1-6; 9 bases agree with TRBD1. This CDR3 spans 15 amino acids. Germline V gene data show CDR1 as SNHLY and CDR2 as FYNNEI. J lost 10 bases, V lost 5 bases, and 9 bases had no gene match. The CDR3 loop is CASSSTGTGSSPLHF. The CDR3 bases are TGTGCCAGCAGTTCTACCGGGACAGGGAGCTCACCCCTCCACTTT.

This clonotype was detected many times. The rearrangement uses TRBV3-1 and TRBJ2-5; D gene uncertain. With 4 bases removed from V and 7 bases from J, the gap between germline ends came to 10 bases. This CDR3 region has 12 residues. Germline V gene data show CDR1 as LGHDT and CDR2 as YNNKEL (reference sequence). CDR3 coding DNA: TGTGCCAGCAGCCTTCTACCGGGGACCCAGTACTTC. Translation gives CASSLLPGTQYF.

This clonotype appeared many times. This chain joins TRBV29-1 and TRBJ2-7; a weak D match, TRBD1 (5 bases). The CDR3 runs to 14 residues. Trimming took off 0 bases at V and 4 bases at J, with 13 bases between the two ends. Germline V gene data show CDR1 as SQVTM and CDR2 as ANQGSEA. The CDR3 DNA is TGCAGCGTTGAAGATCGTTCAGGGAAATACGAGCAGTACTTC. It translates to CSVEDRSGKYEQYF.

This clonotype was observed many times. J is TRBJ2-3 and V is TRBV27; possible D gene TRBD2, 5 bases. CDR3 length: 12 amino acids. Germline CDR1 MNHEY, CDR2 SMNVEV (reference sequence). With 2 bases removed from V and 10 bases from J, the gap between germline ends came to 10 bases. The CDR3 here is CASSLPSRAQYF. The CDR3 DNA follows: TGTGCCAGCAGTTTACCCTCGAGGGCGCAGTATTTT.

Many counts were recorded for this clonotype. The CDR3 sequence: CASSRTGDHYGYTF. CDR3 bases: TGTGCCAGCAGTCGAACCGGCGACCACTATGGCTACACCTTC. The chain couples TRBV7-2 to TRBJ1-2; no clear D gene. V gave up 6 bases and J gave up 3 bases, with 14 bases separating them. The CDR3 runs to 14 residues. Germline V gene lookup returns CDR1 SGHTA and CDR2 FQGNSA.

This clonotype was found many times. This chain joins TRBV6-1 and TRBJ2-7; possibly TRBD2 for D (8 bases). V shed 1 base and J shed 4 bases, with 20 bases lying between them. Per the germline V gene, CDR1 is MNHNS and CDR2 is SASEGT. The CDR3 is made up of 17 amino acids. DNA of the CDR3: TGTGCCAGCAGTGAAGTCGGGAGGGGGCCGCCTTATTACGAGCAGTACTTC. Translated, it gives CASSEVGRGPPYYEQYF.

The chain has TRBV6-1 and TRBJ1-4, with 7 bases matching TRBD1. This CDR3 has 14 amino acids. V lost 6 bases, J lost 8 bases, and 9 bases stayed unmatched. Germline V lookup: CDR1 MNHNS, CDR2 SASEGT. CDR3 protein: CASSHNRGGEKLFF. The CDR3 DNA reads as TGTGCCAGCAGCCACAACAGGGGCGGCGAAAAACTGTTTTTT.

The chain links TRBV6-1 to TRBJ2-1, with TRBD2 matching over 16 bases. V lost 5 bases to trimming and J lost 8 bases; unmatched junction nucleotides: 15. Per germline, CDR1 MNHNS and CDR2 SASEGT. CDR3 length equals 19 residues. This CDR3 is CASSPEIGTSGGAGYEQFF. The CDR3 nucleotides read TGTGCCAGCAGTCCCGAGATAGGGACTAGCGGGGGGGCCGGTTATGAGCAGTTCTTC.

Ten or more counts support this clonotype. V usage is TRBV4-1 and J usage is TRBJ1-1, with no clear D. With 8 bases removed from V and 0 bases from J, the gap between germline ends came to 13 bases. Germline-derived CDR1 and CDR2 are MGHRA and YSYEKL. The CDR3 has 14 amino acids. CDR3 bases: TGCGCCAGCGGTCCGGGAACTATGAACACTGAAGCTTTCTTT. This gives the protein CASGPGTMNTEAFF.

The rearrangement joins TRBV28 to TRBJ2-3; D remains unclear. V was trimmed by 5 bases and J by 3 bases, leaving 15 bases between them. CDR3 size: 15 residues. The germline V gene encodes CDR1 MDHEN and CDR2 SYDVKM. CDR3 in amino acids: CASSPAGRRTDTQYF. The CDR3 coding sequence is TGTGCCAGCAGTCCCGCTGGCCGGCGAACAGATACGCAGTATTTT.

The chain has TRBV4-1 and TRBJ1-5; D gene ambiguous. The V end lost 0 bases, the J end lost 3 bases, and 9 bases lay between the germline ends. The CDR3 sequence is 15 residues long. Germline-derived CDR1 and CDR2 are MGHRA and YSYEKL. CDR3 DNA: TGCGCCAGCAGCCAAGAGGGCCTGACCAATCAGCCCCAGCATTTT. It translates to CASSQEGLTNQPQHF.

The rearrangement joins TRBV4-1 to TRBJ2-1; 10 bases agree with TRBD2. This CDR3 contains 15 residues. Looked up from germline, CDR1 is MGHRA and CDR2 is YSYEKL. Trimming removed 4 bases from V and 8 bases from J; junction bases left unmatched: 8. CDR3 residues: CASSLISGRIHEQFF. CDR3 DNA sequence: TGCGCCAGCAGCCTCATTAGCGGGAGGATCCATGAGCAGTTCTTC.

The chain employs TRBV11-2 and TRBJ2-1; maybe TRBD1 (6 bases). The CDR3 has 13 residues. V lost 5 bases, J lost 5 bases, and 10 bases lay in between. Looked up from germline, CDR1 is SGHAT and CDR2 is FQNNGV. The DNA for the CDR3 is TGTGCCAGCAGCAAGGACAGAGACAATGAGCAGTTCTTC. The encoded protein is CASSKDRDNEQFF.

This clonotype has only a few counts. The V gene is TRBV2, the J gene TRBJ1-4, with TRBD1 matching 7 bases. The V and J ends lost 6 bases and 2 bases, in that order; junction bases with no gene match: 3. Germline CDR1 SNHLY, CDR2 FYNNEI. The CDR3 is 14 residues long. The CDR3 DNA reads TGTGCCAGCAGAGACAGGGCGACTAATGAAAAACTGTTTTTT. Amino acid sequence: CASRDRATNEKLFF.

This clonotype appeared many times. The chain uses TRBV20-1 and TRBJ2-3; 13 bases agree with TRBD2. V shed 1 base, J shed 0 bases, and the junction held 10 bases outside the gene matches. The CDR3 spans 19 residues. CDR1 is DFQATT and CDR2 is SNEGSKA in the germline V gene (reference sequence). In DNA form, the CDR3 reads TGCAGTGCTAGAGGGGGAAGGACTAGCGGGGGCGTTAGCACAGATACGCAGTATTTT. Protein: CSARGGRTSGGVSTDTQYF.

This clonotype was detected many times. The chain has TRBV18 and TRBJ1-4; a possible D gene is TRBD1 (5 bases). Germline assignment: CDR1 KGHSH and CDR2 LQKENI. This CDR3 comprises 13 residues. The V and J ends lost 6 bases and 5 bases respectively, with 10 bases between them. CDR3 residues: CASSPGVNEKLFF. CDR3 nucleotide sequence: TGTGCCAGCTCTCCGGGGGTAAATGAAAAACTGTTTTTT.

This clonotype has at least ten counts. V usage is TRBV3-1 and J usage is TRBJ2-7; the D gene is possibly TRBD2 (6 bases). The CDR3 spans 15 residues. Germline V lookup: CDR1 LGHDT, CDR2 YNNKEL (reference sequence). Trimming pared 4 bases from V and 2 bases from J, leaving 15 bases between. As DNA, the CDR3 is TGTGCCAGCAGCCCCTTTGCGGGGCCCCCCTACGAGCAGTACTTC. Its translation: CASSPFAGPPYEQYF.